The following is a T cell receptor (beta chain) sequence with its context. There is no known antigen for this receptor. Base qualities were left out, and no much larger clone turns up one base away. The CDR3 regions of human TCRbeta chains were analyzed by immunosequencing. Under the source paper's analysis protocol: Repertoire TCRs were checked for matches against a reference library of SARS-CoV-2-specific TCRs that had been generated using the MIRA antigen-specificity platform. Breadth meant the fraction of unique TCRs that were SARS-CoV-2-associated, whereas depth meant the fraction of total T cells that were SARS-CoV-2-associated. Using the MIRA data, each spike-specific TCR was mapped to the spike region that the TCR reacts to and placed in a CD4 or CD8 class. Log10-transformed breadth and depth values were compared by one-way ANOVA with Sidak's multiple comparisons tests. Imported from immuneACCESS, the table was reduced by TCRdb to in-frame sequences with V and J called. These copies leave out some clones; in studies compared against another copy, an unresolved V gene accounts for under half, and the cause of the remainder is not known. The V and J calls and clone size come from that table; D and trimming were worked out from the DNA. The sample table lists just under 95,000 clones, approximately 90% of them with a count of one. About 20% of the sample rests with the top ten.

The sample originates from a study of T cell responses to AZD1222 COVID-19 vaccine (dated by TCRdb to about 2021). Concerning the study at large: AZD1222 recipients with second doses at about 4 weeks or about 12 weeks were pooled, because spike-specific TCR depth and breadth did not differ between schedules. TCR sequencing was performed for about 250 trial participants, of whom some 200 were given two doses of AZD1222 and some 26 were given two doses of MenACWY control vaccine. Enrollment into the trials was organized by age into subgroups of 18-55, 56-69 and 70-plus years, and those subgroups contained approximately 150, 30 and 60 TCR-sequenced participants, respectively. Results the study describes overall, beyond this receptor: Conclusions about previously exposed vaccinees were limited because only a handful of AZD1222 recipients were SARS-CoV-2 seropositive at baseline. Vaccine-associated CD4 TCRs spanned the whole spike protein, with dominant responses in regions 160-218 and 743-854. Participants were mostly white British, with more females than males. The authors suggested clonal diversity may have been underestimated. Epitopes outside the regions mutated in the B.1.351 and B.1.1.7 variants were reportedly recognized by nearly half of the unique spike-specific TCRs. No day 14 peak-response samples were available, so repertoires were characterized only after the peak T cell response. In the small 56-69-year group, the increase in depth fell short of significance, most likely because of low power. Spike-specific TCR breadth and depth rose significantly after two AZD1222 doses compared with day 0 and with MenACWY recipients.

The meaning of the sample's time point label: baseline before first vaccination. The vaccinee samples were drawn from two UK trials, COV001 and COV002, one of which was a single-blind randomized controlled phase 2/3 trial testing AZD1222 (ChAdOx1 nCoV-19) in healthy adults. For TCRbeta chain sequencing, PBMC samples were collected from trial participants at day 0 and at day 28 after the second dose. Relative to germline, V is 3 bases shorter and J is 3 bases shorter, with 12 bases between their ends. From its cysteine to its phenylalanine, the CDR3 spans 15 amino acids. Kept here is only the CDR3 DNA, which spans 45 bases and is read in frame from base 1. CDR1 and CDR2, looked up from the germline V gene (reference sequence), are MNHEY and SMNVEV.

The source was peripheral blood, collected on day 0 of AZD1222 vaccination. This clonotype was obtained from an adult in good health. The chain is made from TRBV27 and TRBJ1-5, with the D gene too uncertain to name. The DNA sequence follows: TGTGCCAGCAGTTTTTCGGCCAATAACAATCAGCCCCAGCATTTT. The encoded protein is CASSFSANNNQPQHF.